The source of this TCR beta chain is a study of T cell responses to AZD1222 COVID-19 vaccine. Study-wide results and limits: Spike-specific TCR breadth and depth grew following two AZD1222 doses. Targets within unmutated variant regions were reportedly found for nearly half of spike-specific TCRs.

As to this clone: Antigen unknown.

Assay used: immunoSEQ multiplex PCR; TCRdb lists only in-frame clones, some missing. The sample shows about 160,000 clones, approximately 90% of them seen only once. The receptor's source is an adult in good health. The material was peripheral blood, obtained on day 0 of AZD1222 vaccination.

The CDR3 reads CASSENGRPDFGYTF. The DNA of the CDR3 is TGTGCCAGCAGTGAAAATGGCCGACCCGATTTTGGCTACACCTTC. This rearrangement joins TRBV6-1 to TRBJ1-2; D remains unclear. Trimming cost V 2 bases and J 7 bases, with 17 bases left between them. The CDR3 loop spans 15 amino acids. Germline V gives CDR1 MNHNS, CDR2 SASEGT.